The next 10 T cell receptor beta chains were all read from a single sample in a study of tumor and adjacent non-tumor tissue in lung cancer. TCRbeta libraries were built with three rounds of nested PCR, modified from ARM-PCR. TCRdb redid the calling of the multiplex PCR reads with MiXCR, one entry per CDR3 protein. The table records tens of thousands of distinct CDR3 sequences, 65% to 75% of them present only once. This sample's RNA came from whole unsorted tissue. Sequencing was performed on lung tumor tissue. The receptors shown here come from a man in his fifties or sixties with non-small cell lung cancer.

This clonotype has a single count. An end of the junction differs from the germline gene, which may be a read error. V usage is TRBV10-2 and J usage is TRBJ2-3; D is ambiguous. The CDR3 consists of 14 residues. CDR1 and CDR2 from the germline V gene are WSHSY and SAAADI. CDR3 loop: CANSEVYRADTQYF. The CDR3, as DNA: TGCGCCAACAGTGAGGTATACCGCGCAGATACGCAGTATTTT.

About this clonotype itself: At one end, the junction sequence differs from germline, possibly due to a read error. V is TRBV11-2 and J is TRBJ2-3; D is uncertain. This CDR3 spans 13 amino acids. Germline CDR1 is SGHAT and CDR2 is FQNNGV. The CDR3 DNA reads TGTGCCTGCAGCCACCGGACCTCTACTACGCAGTATTTT. Translating it yields CACSHRTSTTQYF.

With respect to this clonotype: At one end, the junction sequence differs from germline, possibly due to a read error. The chain employs TRBV6-6 and TRBJ1-1; D is possibly TRBD1 (6 bases). Germline-derived CDR1 and CDR2 are MNHNY and SVGAGI (reference sequence). CDR3 length: 15 amino acids. As DNA, the CDR3 is TGTGCCAGCAGTTACTGGGGGCAGGGAAGCACTGGAGCTTTCTTT. Protein sequence: CASSYWGQGSTGAFF.

The rearrangement joins TRBV11-2 to TRBJ2-3; 7 nucleotides match TRBD2. The CDR3 spans 15 residues. Looked up from germline, CDR1 is SGHAT and CDR2 is FQNNGV. CDR3 in DNA: TGTGTCGGCAGTATGAGCGGGATAGTCACAGATACGCAGTATTTT. Translated, it gives CVGSMSGIVTDTQYF.

The rearrangement joins TRBV7-3 to TRBJ2-5, with 10 bases matching TRBD2. The CDR3 is 13 residues long. With 8 bases clipped from V and 4 bases from J, the junction kept 4 bases outside the gene matches. Germline V gene data show CDR1 as SGHTA and CDR2 as FQGTGA. CDR3 loop: CASASGGGETQYF. CDR3 bases: TGTGCCAGCGCTAGCGGGGGTGGAGAGACCCAGTACTTC.

This clonotype was observed a few times. Given a much more abundant clone one base away, this may be a read error. This rearrangement joins TRBV14 to TRBJ1-1; no clear D gene. CDR1 and CDR2 (germline): SGHDN, FVKESK. The CDR3 runs to 11 residues. DNA for the CDR3: TGTACCAGCAGCCCAAGGACTGAAGCTTTCTTT. Protein product: CTSSPRTEAFF. Looking up the rest from reference TRBV14 and TRBJ1-1 gives the full variable domain: EAGVTQFPSHSVIEKGQTVTLRCDPISGHDNLYWYRRVMGKEIKFLLHFVKESKQDESGMPNNRFLAERTGGTYSTLKVQPAELEDSGVYFCTSSPRTEAFFGQGTRLTVV.

Details on this clonotype: The conserved phenylalanine or tryptophan is not found at the CDR3 terminus, so this likely reflects a read error. The genes are TRBV6-5 and TRBJ2-7; the match to TRBD2 covers 7 bases. Germline-derived CDR1 and CDR2 are MNHEY and SVGAGI. Losses at the gene ends were 6 bases for V and 3 bases for J; bases not matched to a gene: 11. There are 15 residues in the CDR3. As DNA, the CDR3 is TGTGCCAGCAGCCTGAACCTACTAGCGTGCTACGAGCAGTACTCC. This translates into CASSLNLLACYEQYS.

The V and J genes are TRBV28 and TRBJ2-1; perhaps TRBD1 as D (5 bases). The CDR3 totals 15 residues. Trimming cost V 5 bases and J 5 bases, with 16 bases left between them. Germline assignment: CDR1 MDHEN and CDR2 SYDVKM. CDR3 sequence reads: CASSQGGQGHNEQFF. CDR3 bases: TGTGCCAGCAGTCAGGGCGGTCAGGGCCACAATGAGCAGTTCTTC.

About this clonotype itself: Here the CDR3 omits its conserved ending phenylalanine or tryptophan, so a read error is the likely source. The DNA is left out, because the CDR3 cannot be placed on it with certainty; the CDR3 is given as TCRdb lists it. This sequence joins TRBV6-1 and TRBJ1-5. Counting both end residues, the CDR3 totals 13 amino acids. Germline V lookup: CDR1 MNHNS, CDR2 SASEGT. CDR3 residues: CVSTSSLNQPLHY.

In regard to this clonotype: A much larger clonotype is one base distant, so this may be a read error. The V gene is TRBV20-1, the J gene TRBJ2-1; D unclear. This CDR3 comprises 12 residues. CDR1 is DFQATT, CDR2 SNEGSKA, per germline (reference sequence). The CDR3 sequence is CSAAASYNEHFF. For the CDR3, the DNA is TGCAGTGCCGCGGCATCTTACAATGAGCATTTCTTC.